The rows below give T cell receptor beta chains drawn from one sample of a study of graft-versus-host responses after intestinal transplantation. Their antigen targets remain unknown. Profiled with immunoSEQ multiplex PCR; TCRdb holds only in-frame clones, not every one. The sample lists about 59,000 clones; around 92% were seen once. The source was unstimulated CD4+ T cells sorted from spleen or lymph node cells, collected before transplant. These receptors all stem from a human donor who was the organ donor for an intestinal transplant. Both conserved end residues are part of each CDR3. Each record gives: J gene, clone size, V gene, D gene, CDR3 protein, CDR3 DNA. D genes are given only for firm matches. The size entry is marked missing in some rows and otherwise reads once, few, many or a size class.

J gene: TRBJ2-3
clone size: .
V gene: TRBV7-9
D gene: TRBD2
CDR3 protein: CASSRLAGGPTDTQYF
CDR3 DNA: TGTGCCAGCAGCCGACTAGCGGGGGGGCCAACAGATACGCAGTATTTT

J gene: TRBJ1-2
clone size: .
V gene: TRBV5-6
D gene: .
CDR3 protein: CASSLAVGYGYTF
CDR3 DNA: TGTGCCAGCAGCTTGGCCGTGGGCTATGGCTACACCTTC

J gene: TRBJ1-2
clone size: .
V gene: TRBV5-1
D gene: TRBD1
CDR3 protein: CASSLRDSLSYGYTF
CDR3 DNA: TGCGCCAGCAGCCTCCGGGACAGTCTATCTTATGGCTACACCTTC

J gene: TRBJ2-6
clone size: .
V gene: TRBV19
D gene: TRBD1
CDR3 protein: CASSMTGTGANVLTF
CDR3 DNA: TGTGCCAGTAGTATGACAGGGACTGGGGCCAACGTCCTGACTTTC

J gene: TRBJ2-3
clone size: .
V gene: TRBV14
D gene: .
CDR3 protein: CASSQAGDRVTDTQYF
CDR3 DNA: TGTGCCAGCAGCCAAGCGGGAGACAGGGTGACAGATACGCAGTATTTT

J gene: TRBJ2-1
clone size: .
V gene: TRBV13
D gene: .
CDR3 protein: CASSLNSPRGQFF
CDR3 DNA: TGTGCCAGCAGCTTAAATTCCCCCCGTGGGCAGTTCTTC

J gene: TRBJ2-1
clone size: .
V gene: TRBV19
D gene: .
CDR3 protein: CASSIGQSRWDEQFF
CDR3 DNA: TGTGCCAGTAGTATAGGCCAGTCTCGGTGGGATGAGCAGTTCTTC

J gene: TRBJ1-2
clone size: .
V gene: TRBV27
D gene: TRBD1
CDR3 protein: CASSLGQGGYGYTF
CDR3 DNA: TGTGCCAGCAGTTTGGGACAGGGAGGCTATGGCTACACCTTC

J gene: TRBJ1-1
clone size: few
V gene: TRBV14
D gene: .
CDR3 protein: CASSQVGGLAFF
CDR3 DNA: TGTGCCAGCAGCCAAGTTGGGGGTCTGGCTTTCTTT

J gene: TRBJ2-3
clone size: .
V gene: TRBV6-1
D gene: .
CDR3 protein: CASSEKEGGPTGTQYF
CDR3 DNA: TGTGCCAGCAGTGAAAAGGAGGGTGGCCCCACCGGTACGCAGTATTTT

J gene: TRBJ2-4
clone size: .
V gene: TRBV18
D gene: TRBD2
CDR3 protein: CASSLLAGGPRDIQYF
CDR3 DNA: TGTGCCAGCTCTCTTCTAGCGGGGGGCCCAAGGGACATTCAGTACTTC

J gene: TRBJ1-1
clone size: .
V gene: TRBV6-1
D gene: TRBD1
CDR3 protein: CASSDRDRVMNTEAFF
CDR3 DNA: TGTGCCAGCAGTGACCGGGACAGGGTCATGAACACTGAAGCTTTCTTT

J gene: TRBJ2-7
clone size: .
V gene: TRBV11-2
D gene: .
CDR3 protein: CASSLLGSGYEQYF
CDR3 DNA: TGTGCCAGCAGCTTATTGGGGTCGGGCTACGAGCAGTACTTC

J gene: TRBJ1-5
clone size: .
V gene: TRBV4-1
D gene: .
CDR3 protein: CASSPLGGPSGPQHF
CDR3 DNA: TGCGCCAGCAGCCCCCTGGGGGGGCCTTCAGGGCCCCAGCATTTT